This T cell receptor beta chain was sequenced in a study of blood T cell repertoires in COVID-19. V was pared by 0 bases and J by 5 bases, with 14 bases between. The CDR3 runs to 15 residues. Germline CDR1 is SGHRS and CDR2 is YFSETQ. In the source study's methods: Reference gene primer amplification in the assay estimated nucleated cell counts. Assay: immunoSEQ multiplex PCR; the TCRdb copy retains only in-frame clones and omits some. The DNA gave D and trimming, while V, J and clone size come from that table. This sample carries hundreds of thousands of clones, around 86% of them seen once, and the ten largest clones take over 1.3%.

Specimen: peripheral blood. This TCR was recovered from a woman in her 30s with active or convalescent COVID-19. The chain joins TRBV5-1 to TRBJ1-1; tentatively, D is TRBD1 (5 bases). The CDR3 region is CASSLEGYQGTEAFF. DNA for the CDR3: TGCGCCAGCAGCTTGGAGGGGTATCAGGGTACTGAAGCTTTCTTT.